The present TCR beta chain was sequenced within a study of cytomegalovirus exposure and HLA in healthy donors. The PCR was carried out with 60 Vbeta primers and 13 Jbeta primers. Sequenced by immunoSEQ multiplex PCR; TCRdb stores in-frame clones only, minus some. The sample contains approximately 100,000 clones, 79% of which appear only once. Sequenced input: PBMCs. The TCR originated in a female donor in good health and CMV-seropositive.

CDR3 amino acids: CASSSQLAGGPEQYF. The CDR3 coding sequence is TGTGCCAGTAGTTCCCAACTAGCGGGAGGGCCCGAGCAGTACTTC. The genes are TRBV19 and TRBJ2-7; 13 positions agree with TRBD2. Germline V gene sequence: CDR1 LNHDA, CDR2 SQIVND (reference sequence). The CDR3 is made up of 15 amino acids. The V segment lost 5 bases and the J segment 6 bases; nucleotides outside the gene matches: 7.